This TCR beta chain was obtained from a study of CD8 T cells in Susac syndrome. Germline V gene sequence: CDR1 LGHNA, CDR2 YNFKEQ. The CDR3 extends over 15 amino acids. Trimming left V 0 bases short and J 6 bases short, with 12 bases between. Reverse transcription of about 0.5 to 1 ug RNA used random hexamers. A multiplex approach, immunoSEQ multiplex PCR, amplified TCR beta CDR3 across 54 Vbeta and 13 Jbeta. TCRdb reprocessed the immunoSEQ multiplex PCR reads with MiXCR, giving one entry per CDR3 protein. The sample yields about 130,000 distinct CDR3 sequences, about 90% seen once. The sequence was collected from a human donor with multiple sclerosis. Input material: CD8+ T cells from PBMCs. V usage is TRBV4-2 and J usage is TRBJ1-5; D might be TRBD1 (6 bases). The CDR3: CASSQELQGGQPQHF. CDR3 coding DNA: TGTGCCAGCAGCCAAGAATTACAGGGAGGTCAGCCCCAGCATTTT.